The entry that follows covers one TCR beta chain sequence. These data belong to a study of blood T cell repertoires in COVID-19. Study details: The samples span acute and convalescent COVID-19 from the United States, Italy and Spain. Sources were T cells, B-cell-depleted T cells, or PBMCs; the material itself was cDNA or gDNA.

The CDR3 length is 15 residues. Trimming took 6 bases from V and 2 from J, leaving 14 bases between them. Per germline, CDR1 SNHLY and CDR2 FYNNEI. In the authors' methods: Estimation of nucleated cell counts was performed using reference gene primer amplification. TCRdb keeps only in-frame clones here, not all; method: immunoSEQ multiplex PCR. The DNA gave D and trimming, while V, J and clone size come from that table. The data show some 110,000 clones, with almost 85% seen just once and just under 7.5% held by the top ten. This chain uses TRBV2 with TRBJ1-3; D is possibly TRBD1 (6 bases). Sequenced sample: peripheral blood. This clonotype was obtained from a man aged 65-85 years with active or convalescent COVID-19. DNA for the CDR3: TGTGCCAGCAGGGTACAGGGTGTCACTGGAAACACCATATATTTT. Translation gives CASRVQGVTGNTIYF. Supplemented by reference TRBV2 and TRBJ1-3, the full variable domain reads EPEVTQTPSHQVTQMGQEVILRCVPISNHLYFYWYRQILGQKVEFLVSFYNNEISEKSEIFDDQFSVERPDGSNFTLKIRSTKLEDSAMYFCASRVQGVTGNTIYFGEGSWLTVV.